This T cell receptor beta chain was observed in a study of control samples from healthy donors and cancer patients. This CDR3 comprises 14 residues. V shed 5 bases and J shed 0 bases, with 7 bases lying between them. Germline V gene sequence: CDR1 SGHAT, CDR2 FQNNGV. Repertoires were generated with immunoSEQ multiplex PCR, while TCRdb's copy carries only in-frame clones and drops some. This table has fewer than 250,000 clones, roughly nine tenths appearing once. This clonotype was sampled from a man aged 25 to 45 in good health. The sequenced sample was blood. The genes are TRBV11-2 and TRBJ1-4; D remains ambiguous. CDR3 nucleotide sequence: TGTGCCAGCAGCCTGACAACAACTAATGAAAAACTGTTTTTT. It specifies CASSLTTTNEKLFF. The variable domain in full, completed from reference TRBV11-2 and TRBJ1-4, reads EAGVAQSPRYKIIEKRQSVAFWCNPISGHATLYWYQQILGQGPKLLIQFQNNGVVDDSQLPKDRFSAERLKGVDSTLKIQPAKLEDSAVYLCASSLTTTNEKLFFGSGTQLSVL.